The 14 T cell receptor beta chains presented below share a single source sample, sequenced in a study of STAT3 mutations in large granular lymphocyte leukemia. This table comes from immunoSEQ multiplex PCR, and its TCRdb copy is limited to in-frame clones, with some not included. The table has around 5,400 clones, roughly 94% seen once. For these TCRs, the target antigens are not known. Study observations and caveats: Every T-cell large granular lymphocyte leukemia patient had at least one immunodominant TCR beta clonotype.

The specimen sequenced was peripheral blood mononuclear cells. The origin of the receptors is a man aged 55 to 70 with T-cell large granular lymphocyte leukemia. Some clones in this sample may be carry-over from other donors' samples.

The V and J genes are TRBV27 and TRBJ2-7, with D possibly matching TRBD2 (5 bases). CDR3 size: 16 residues. CDR1 is MNHEY and CDR2 is SMNVEV in the germline V gene (reference sequence). Deletions cut 2 bases from V and 0 bases from J, with 14 bases between. The CDR3 bases are TGTGCCAGCAGTTTAACTTTAGCGCAGAGCTCCTACGAGCAGTACTTC. Its translation is CASSLTLAQSSYEQYF.

This clone was picked up one time. This chain connects TRBV19 to TRBJ2-3; TRBD2 might be the D (6 bases). The germline V and J ends were trimmed by 6 bases and 1 base, with 8 bases remaining between them. There are 13 residues in the CDR3. Germline values: CDR1 LNHDA, CDR2 SQIVND (reference sequence). Written as DNA, the CDR3 is TGTGCCAGTAGCGGGAGACGCACAGATACGCAGTATTTT. Translated: CASSGRRTDTQYF.

V usage is TRBV9 and J usage is TRBJ2-5; 9 bases match TRBD2. The CDR3 loop spans 16 amino acids. V dropped 0 bases and J dropped 5; count of bases not matched to a gene: 8. CDR1 and CDR2 from the germline V gene are SGDLS and YYNGEE. The CDR3 nucleotides read TGTGCCAGCAGCGTAGGAGCTAGCGGGGAACCTGAGACCCAGTACTTC. Its protein product is CASSVGASGEPETQYF.

The chain has TRBV25-1 and TRBJ1-2; 8 bases agree with TRBD1. Germline V gene sequence: CDR1 MGHDK, CDR2 SYGVNS. V gave up 7 bases and J gave up 0 bases; unmatched junction bases: 7. This CDR3 comprises 15 residues. The CDR3 nucleotides read TGTGCCAGCACCCGGGACAGGCCAGCTAACTATGGCTACACCTTC. Its protein product is CASTRDRPANYGYTF.

The CDR3 reads CASGFWGREYNEQFF. The CDR3 coding sequence is TGTGCCAGCGGGTTTTGGGGCAGGGAATACAATGAGCAGTTCTTC. The chain is built from TRBV27 and TRBJ2-1, with D maybe TRBD1 (5 bases). Trimming cost V 8 bases and J 4 bases, with 18 bases left between them. The V gene's germline CDR1 is MNHEY and CDR2 SMNVEV (reference sequence). This CDR3 spans 15 amino acids.

This chain joins TRBV30 and TRBJ2-1; 9 bases line up with TRBD2. Trimming removed 3 bases from V and 2 bases from J; junction bases left unmatched: 5. The length of the CDR3 is 15 residues. Germline CDR1 reads GTSNPN; CDR2 reads SVGIG (reference sequence). The CDR3 DNA follows: TGTGCCTGGAGAATAGGACTAGCGCCCTACAATGAGCAGTTCTTC. This sequence encodes CAWRIGLAPYNEQFF.

The chain employs TRBV14 and TRBJ2-7; 13 bases match TRBD2. The CDR3 loop spans 15 amino acids. The V gene end was trimmed by 10 bases and the J gene end by 2 bases; junction bases not matched to a gene: 8. Looked up from germline, CDR1 is SGHDN and CDR2 is FVKESK. The CDR3 loop is CANQSLAGGTYEQYF. The CDR3 DNA reads as TGTGCCAACCAATCACTAGCGGGAGGGACCTACGAGCAGTACTTC.

The genes are TRBV30 and TRBJ2-7, with D maybe TRBD1 (6 bases). Trimming removed 8 bases from V and 7 bases from J, with 9 bases in between. This CDR3 has 9 amino acids. The germline CDR1 and CDR2 sequences are GTSNPN and SVGIG (reference sequence). The CDR3: CAADREQYF. As DNA, the CDR3 is TGTGCCGCCGACAGGGAGCAGTACTTC.

The CDR3 bases are TGTGCCAGCAGTTTGAACGGGGATACGCAGTATTTT. Translating gives CASSLNGDTQYF. The chain links TRBV27 to TRBJ2-3; no reliable D call. V was shortened by 3 bases and J by 6 bases, with 7 bases between the two germline ends. The CDR3 loop spans 12 amino acids. Germline V lookup: CDR1 MNHEY, CDR2 SMNVEV (reference sequence).

The CDR3 region is CASSPGGTERGEQYF. The CDR3 DNA sequence: TGTGCCAGCTCACCAGGAGGGACTGAACGCGGCGAGCAGTACTTC. The V call is TRBV18, the J call TRBJ2-7; tentative D call: TRBD2 (6 bases). The CDR3 covers 15 residues. The V gene lost 2 bases and the J gene lost 6 bases, with 17 bases spanning the gap. The V gene's germline CDR1 is KGHSH and CDR2 LQKENI. Complete variable domain (other parts from reference TRBV18 and TRBJ2-7): NAGVMQNPRHLVRRRGQEARLRCSPMKGHSHVYWYRQLPEEGLKFMVYLQKENIIDESGMPKERFSAEFPKEGPSILRIQQVVRGDSAAYFCASSPGGTERGEQYFGPGTRLTVT.

The CDR3 reads CASSPSGNHHFTDTQYF. The DNA of the CDR3 is TGTGCCAGCTCACCTTCGGGAAATCACCATTTCACAGATACGCAGTATTTT. The rearrangement joins TRBV18 to TRBJ2-3; D is perhaps TRBD2 (5 bases). Germline V gives CDR1 KGHSH, CDR2 LQKENI. CDR3 size: 17 residues. V was pared by 3 bases and J by 2 bases, with 18 bases between.

The V gene is TRBV19, the J gene TRBJ1-2, with 7 nucleotides matching TRBD1. Germline values: CDR1 LNHDA, CDR2 SQIVND (reference sequence). CDR3 length equals 13 residues. Trimming cost V 7 bases and J 8 bases; bases outside gene matches: 10. The DNA of the CDR3 is TGTGCCAGTACCTCACTGACAGGGTCGGGCTACACCTTC. It yields the protein CASTSLTGSGYTF.

The count of this clone is one. This chain uses TRBV4-1 with TRBJ1-3; 7 positions agree with TRBD1. The CDR3 contains 15 residues. Losses at the gene ends were 6 bases for V and 1 base for J; bases not matched to a gene: 6. The germline gives CDR1 MGHRA, CDR2 YSYEKL. CDR3: CASSRQGQSGNTIYF. DNA of the CDR3: TGCGCCAGCAGTAGACAGGGTCAATCTGGAAACACCATATATTTT.

The J gene is TRBJ1-1, the V gene TRBV18; TRBD1 aligns across 7 bases. Losses at the gene ends were 1 base for V and 0 bases for J; bases not matched to a gene: 5. This CDR3 region has 16 residues. Germline CDR1 reads KGHSH; CDR2 reads LQKENI. The CDR3 DNA follows: TGTGCCAGCTCACCACGTACAGGGGAATTGAACACTGAAGCTTTCTTT. This encodes CASSPRTGELNTEAFF.